This TCR beta chain was sequenced during a study of Graves' ophthalmopathy and Graves' hyperthyroidism. Study at large: The study drew peripheral blood at initial diagnosis, before any treatment.

As regards this clonotype: One junction end disagrees with the germline gene, perhaps due to a read error.

The length of the CDR3 is 13 residues. Germline CDR1 MNHEY, CDR2 SVGAGI. RNA transcripts provided the template for amplifying TCR beta CDR3 regions. Second-round multiplex PCR came after a first-round RT-PCR that employed HTBI primers. TCRdb ran MiXCR on the multiplex PCR reads and lists one entry per CDR3 protein. The repertoire includes more than 300,000 distinct CDR3 sequences, approximately 15% of them detected once, and roughly 7% sits in the top ten. This TCR derives from a woman younger than 30 with stable Graves' hyperthyroidism. This rearrangement joins TRBV6-5 to TRBJ1-2; 7 nucleotides agree with TRBD1. The sequenced sample consisted of peripheral blood. The CDR3 nucleotides read TGTACCAGCAGGACAGGAGCTAACTATGGCTACACCTTC. It yields the protein CTSRTGANYGYTF.